A single sample gave rise to the 10 T cell receptor beta chains below, sequenced in a study of post-analysis software for immune sequencing data. These receptors' targets are unknown. Researchers reported that TCR beta cDNA libraries carried unique molecular identifiers. TCRdb reanalysed the PCR reads using MiXCR and keeps one entry per CDR3 protein. The table records about 540,000 distinct CDR3 sequences, approximately 31% of them present only once. General study results and limits: Five TRBV segments were significantly more frequent in patients than in controls. TRBV5-6, TRBV5-1 and TRBV20-1 were among these segments.

Sequencing used blood. Source of these receptors: a girl under 18 with multiple sclerosis.

The rearrangement joins TRBV29-1 to TRBJ1-2; no reliable D call. The CDR3 has 13 amino acids. Germline V CDR1 and CDR2: SQVTM, ANQGSEA. V was shortened by 8 bases and J by 2 bases, with 15 bases between the two germline ends. Written as DNA, the CDR3 is TGCAGCATTGGAATCGGCACCAACTATGGCTACACCTTC. Protein product: CSIGIGTNYGYTF.

The genes are TRBV27 and TRBJ1-1; D might be TRBD1 (5 bases). The CDR3 consists of 15 residues. V was shortened by 1 base and J by 0 bases, with 9 bases between the two germline ends. Germline V CDR1 and CDR2: MNHEY, SMNVEV (reference sequence). The CDR3 nucleotides are TGTGCCAGCAGTTTATTTGGGGGAGTGAACACTGAAGCTTTCTTT. Translation gives CASSLFGGVNTEAFF.

This clonotype came up many times. V is TRBV29-1 and J is TRBJ1-1; D not certain. V was clipped by 3 bases and J by 7 bases, with 6 bases between them. Germline CDR1 SQVTM, CDR2 ANQGSEA. The CDR3 has 10 residues. The CDR3 nucleotides read TGCAGCGTTGACAGCAGTGAAGCTTTCTTT. Protein sequence: CSVDSSEAFF.

V gene TRBV6-6 combines with J gene TRBJ1-1; D is ambiguous. Germline lookup yields CDR1 MNHNY and CDR2 SVGAGI (reference sequence). The ends were cut back, 4 bases at V and 1 base at J, with 13 bases in the middle. The CDR3 has 15 amino acids. CDR3 bases: TGTGCCAGCAGTTCTGACCCTCGGGGGAACACTGAAGCTTTCTTT. Protein: CASSSDPRGNTEAFF.

CDR3 in DNA: TGCGCCAGCCATATAATAGCGGGGGGGCCTGGAGAGACCCAGTACTTC. Translated: CASHIIAGGPGETQYF. This chain joins TRBV5-1 and TRBJ2-5; TRBD2 matches at 11 bases. This CDR3 comprises 16 residues. The germline gives CDR1 SGHRS, CDR2 YFSETQ. The V and J ends lost 7 bases and 4 bases, in that order; junction bases with no gene match: 12.

A few counts support this clonotype. The V and J genes are TRBV3-1 and TRBJ1-2; D gene ambiguous. Deletions cut 0 bases from V and 5 bases from J, with 7 bases between. The CDR3 spans 13 residues. The germline V gene has CDR1 LGHDT and CDR2 YNNKEL (reference sequence). The CDR3 bases are TGTGCCAGCAGCCAAGAACAGCTTTATGGCTACACCTTC. Protein sequence: CASSQEQLYGYTF.

The V call is TRBV7-6, the J call TRBJ1-2, with D hard to call. This CDR3 has 14 residues. Deletions cut 5 bases from V and 0 bases from J, with 10 bases between. The germline V gene encodes CDR1 SGHVS and CDR2 FNYEAQ. The CDR3 DNA reads TGTGCCAGCAGCCCAGGCCACGCTAACTATGGCTACACCTTC. Its translation: CASSPGHANYGYTF.

This chain joins TRBV29-1 and TRBJ1-4; 9 bases agree with TRBD1. Losses at the gene ends were 4 bases for V and 7 bases for J; bases not matched to a gene: 7. The CDR3 totals 14 residues. CDR1 SQVTM and CDR2 ANQGSEA come from the germline V gene. CDR3 nucleotides: TGCAGCGTTGTGGGACAGGGACGGAGTGAAAAACTGTTTTTT. Its protein is CSVVGQGRSEKLFF.

The table lists this clonotype with a few counts. The V call is TRBV12-3 or TRBV12-4, the J call TRBJ2-5; 8 bases are shared with TRBD2. The CDR3 is 14 amino acids. V trimming: 7 bases; J trimming: 1 base; junction bases outside the gene matches: 5. CDR3 in amino acids: CASTRTSLQETQYF. CDR3 DNA: TGTGCCAGCACCCGGACTAGCCTCCAAGAGACCCAGTACTTC.

The V gene is TRBV20-1, the J gene TRBJ2-1; 7 positions match TRBD1. This CDR3 has 17 amino acids. Trimming at V came to 2 bases and at J to 6 bases, leaving 16 bases not matched to a gene. CDR1 is DFQATT and CDR2 is SNEGSKA in the germline V gene (reference sequence). As DNA, the CDR3 is TGCAGTGCTAGACCTACAGTGGAGGACAGGTGGGGCAATGAGCAGTTCTTC. Its translation: CSARPTVEDRWGNEQFF.